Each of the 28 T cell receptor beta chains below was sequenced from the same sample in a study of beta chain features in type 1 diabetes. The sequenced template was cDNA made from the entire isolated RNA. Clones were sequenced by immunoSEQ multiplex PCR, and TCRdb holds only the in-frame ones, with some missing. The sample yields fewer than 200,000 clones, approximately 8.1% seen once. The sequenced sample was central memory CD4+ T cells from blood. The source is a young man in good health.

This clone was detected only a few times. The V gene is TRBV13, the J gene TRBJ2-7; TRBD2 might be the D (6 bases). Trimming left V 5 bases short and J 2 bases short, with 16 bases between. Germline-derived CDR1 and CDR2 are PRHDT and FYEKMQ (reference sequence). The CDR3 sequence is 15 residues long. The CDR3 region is CASSLASVNTYEQYF. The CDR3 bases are TGTGCCAGCAGCCTGGCTAGCGTCAATACCTACGAGCAGTACTTC. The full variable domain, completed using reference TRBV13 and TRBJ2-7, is AAGVIQSPRHLIKEKRETATLKCYPIPRHDTVYWYQQGPGQDPQFLISFYEKMQSDKGSIPDRFSAQQFSDYHSELNMSSLELGDSALYFCASSLASVNTYEQYFGPGTRLTVT.

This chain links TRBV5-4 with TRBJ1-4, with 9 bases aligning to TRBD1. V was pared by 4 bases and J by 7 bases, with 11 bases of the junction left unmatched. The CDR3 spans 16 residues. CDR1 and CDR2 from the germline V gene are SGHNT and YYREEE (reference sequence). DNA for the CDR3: TGTGCCAGCAGCCAAGTCTCCGCGGGACAGGGTGAAAAACTGTTTTTT. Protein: CASSQVSAGQGEKLFF.

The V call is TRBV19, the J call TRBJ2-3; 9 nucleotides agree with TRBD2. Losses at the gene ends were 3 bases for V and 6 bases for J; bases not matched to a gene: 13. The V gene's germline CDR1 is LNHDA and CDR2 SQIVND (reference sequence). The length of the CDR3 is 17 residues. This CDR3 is CASSISLAGGFGDTQYF. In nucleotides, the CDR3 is TGTGCCAGTAGTATCTCACTGGCGGGGGGGTTCGGCGATACGCAGTATTTT.

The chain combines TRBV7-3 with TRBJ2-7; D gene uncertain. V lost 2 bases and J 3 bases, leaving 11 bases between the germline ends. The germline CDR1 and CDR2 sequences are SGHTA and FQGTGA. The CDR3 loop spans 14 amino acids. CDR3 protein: CASSLSSQNYEQYF. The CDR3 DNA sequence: TGTGCCAGCAGCTTATCATCCCAAAACTACGAGCAGTACTTC.

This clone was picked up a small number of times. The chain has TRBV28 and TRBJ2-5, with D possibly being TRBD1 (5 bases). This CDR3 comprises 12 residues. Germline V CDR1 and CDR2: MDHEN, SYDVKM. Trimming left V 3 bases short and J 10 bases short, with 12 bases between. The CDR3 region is CASSLKGHRQYF. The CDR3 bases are TGTGCCAGCAGTTTGAAAGGACATCGCCAGTACTTC.

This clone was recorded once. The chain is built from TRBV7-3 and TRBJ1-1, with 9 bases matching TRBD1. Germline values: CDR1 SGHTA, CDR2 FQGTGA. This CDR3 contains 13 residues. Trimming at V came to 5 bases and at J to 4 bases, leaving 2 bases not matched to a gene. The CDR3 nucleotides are TGTGCCAGCAGCCAGACAGGGGGCACTGAAGCTTTCTTT. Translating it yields CASSQTGGTEAFF.

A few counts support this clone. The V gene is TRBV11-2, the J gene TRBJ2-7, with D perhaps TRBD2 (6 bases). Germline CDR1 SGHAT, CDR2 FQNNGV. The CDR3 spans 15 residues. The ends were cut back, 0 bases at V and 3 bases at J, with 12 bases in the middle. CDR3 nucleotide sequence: TGTGCCAGCAGCTTAGAACCTAGCGCGGTCTACGAGCAGTACTTC. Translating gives CASSLEPSAVYEQYF.

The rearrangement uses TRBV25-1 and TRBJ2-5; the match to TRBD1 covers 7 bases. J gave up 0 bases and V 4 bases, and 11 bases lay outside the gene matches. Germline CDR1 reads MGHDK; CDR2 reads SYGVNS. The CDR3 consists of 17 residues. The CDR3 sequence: CASSVRTGQQNQETQYF. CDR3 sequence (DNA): TGTGCCAGCAGTGTAAGAACGGGACAGCAAAACCAAGAGACCCAGTACTTC.

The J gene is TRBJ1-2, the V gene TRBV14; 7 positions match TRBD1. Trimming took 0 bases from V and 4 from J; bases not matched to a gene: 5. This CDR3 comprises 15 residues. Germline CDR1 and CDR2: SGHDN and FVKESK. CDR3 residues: CASSQDVGTAYGYTF. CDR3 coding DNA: TGTGCCAGCAGCCAAGATGTGGGGACAGCCTATGGCTACACCTTC.

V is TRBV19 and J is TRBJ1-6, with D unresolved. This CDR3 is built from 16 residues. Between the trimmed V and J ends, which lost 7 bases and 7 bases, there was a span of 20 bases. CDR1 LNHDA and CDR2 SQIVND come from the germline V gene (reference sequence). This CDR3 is CASTIGPGLGNSPLHF. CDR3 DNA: TGTGCCAGTACCATAGGGCCGGGATTGGGGAATTCACCCCTCCACTTT.

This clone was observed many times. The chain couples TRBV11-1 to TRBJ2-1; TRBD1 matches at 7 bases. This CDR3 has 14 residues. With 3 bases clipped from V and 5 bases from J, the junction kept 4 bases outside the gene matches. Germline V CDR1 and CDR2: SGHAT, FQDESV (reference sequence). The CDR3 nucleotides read TGTGCCAGCAGCTTGGACAGGTACCACAATGAGCAGTTCTTC. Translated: CASSLDRYHNEQFF.

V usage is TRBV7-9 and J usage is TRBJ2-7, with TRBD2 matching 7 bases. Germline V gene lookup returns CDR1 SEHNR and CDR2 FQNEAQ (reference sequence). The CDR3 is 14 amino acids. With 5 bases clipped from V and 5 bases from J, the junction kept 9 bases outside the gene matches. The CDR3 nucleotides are TGTGCCAGCAGCCGGCCGGGGGGTTGGGACGAGCAGTACTTC. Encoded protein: CASSRPGGWDEQYF.

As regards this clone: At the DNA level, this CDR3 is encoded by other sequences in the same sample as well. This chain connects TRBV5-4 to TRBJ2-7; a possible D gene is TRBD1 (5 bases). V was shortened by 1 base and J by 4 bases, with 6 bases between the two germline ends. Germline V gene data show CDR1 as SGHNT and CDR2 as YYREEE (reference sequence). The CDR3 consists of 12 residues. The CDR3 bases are TGTGCCAGCAGCTTGACAGGATACGAGCAGTACTTC. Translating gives CASSLTGYEQYF.

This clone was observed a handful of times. The CDR3 reads CAWRGQGFDGYTF. For the CDR3, the DNA is TGTGCCTGGAGAGGGCAGGGTTTTGATGGCTACACCTTC. The rearrangement joins TRBV30 to TRBJ1-2; weak D call: TRBD1 (5 bases). V gave up 3 bases and J gave up 6 bases, with 14 bases separating them. The CDR3 has 13 residues. In germline, CDR1 is GTSNPN, CDR2 SVGIG (reference sequence).

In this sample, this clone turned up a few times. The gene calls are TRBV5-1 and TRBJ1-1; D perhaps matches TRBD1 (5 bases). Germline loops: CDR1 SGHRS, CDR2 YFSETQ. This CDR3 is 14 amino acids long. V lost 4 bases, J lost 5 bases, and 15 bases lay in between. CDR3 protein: CASSPMGLSTEAFF. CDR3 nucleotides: TGCGCCAGCAGCCCGATGGGGCTGAGTACTGAAGCTTTCTTT.

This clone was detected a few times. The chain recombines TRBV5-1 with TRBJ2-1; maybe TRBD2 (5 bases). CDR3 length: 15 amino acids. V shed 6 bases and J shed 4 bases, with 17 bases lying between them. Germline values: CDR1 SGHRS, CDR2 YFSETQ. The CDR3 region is CASTEAFVGYNEQFF. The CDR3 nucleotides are TGCGCCAGCACGGAGGCGTTTGTAGGATACAATGAGCAGTTCTTC.

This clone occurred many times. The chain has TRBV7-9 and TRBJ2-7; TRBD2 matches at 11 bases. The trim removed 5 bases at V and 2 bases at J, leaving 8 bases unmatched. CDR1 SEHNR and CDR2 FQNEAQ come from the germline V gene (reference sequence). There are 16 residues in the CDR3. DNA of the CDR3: TGTGCCAGCAGCCATACCGGGACTAGCGGAACCTACGAGCAGTACTTC. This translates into CASSHTGTSGTYEQYF.

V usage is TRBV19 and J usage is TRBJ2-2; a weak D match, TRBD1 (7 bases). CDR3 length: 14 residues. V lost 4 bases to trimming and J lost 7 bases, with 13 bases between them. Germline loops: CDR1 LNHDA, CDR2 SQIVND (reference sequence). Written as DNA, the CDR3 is TGTGCCAGTAGTACCCTCAGGGGGGACGGGGAGCTGTTTTTT. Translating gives CASSTLRGDGELFF.

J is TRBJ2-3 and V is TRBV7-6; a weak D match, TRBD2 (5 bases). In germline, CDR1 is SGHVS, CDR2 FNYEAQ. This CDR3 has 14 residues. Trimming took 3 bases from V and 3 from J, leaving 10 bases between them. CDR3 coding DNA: TGTGCCAGCAGCTTCGGGGTGTGGACAGATACGCAGTATTTT. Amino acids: CASSFGVWTDTQYF.

The CDR3 DNA sequence: TGCGCCAGCAGCCAAACCTCCGGGACAGGGGGCGGTGGCTACACCTTC. Translation gives CASSQTSGTGGGGYTF. This chain connects TRBV4-3 to TRBJ1-2, with 12 bases that match TRBD1. CDR3 length: 16 residues. Looked up from germline, CDR1 is LGHNA and CDR2 is YSLEER. The ends lost 2 bases at V and 7 bases at J; junction bases unmatched: 8.

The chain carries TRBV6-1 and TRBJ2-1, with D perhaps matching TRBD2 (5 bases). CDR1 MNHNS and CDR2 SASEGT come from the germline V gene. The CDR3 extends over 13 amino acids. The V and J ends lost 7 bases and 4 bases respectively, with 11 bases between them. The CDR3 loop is CASTWSGYNEQFF. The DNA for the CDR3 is TGTGCCAGCACATGGAGCGGATACAATGAGCAGTTCTTC.

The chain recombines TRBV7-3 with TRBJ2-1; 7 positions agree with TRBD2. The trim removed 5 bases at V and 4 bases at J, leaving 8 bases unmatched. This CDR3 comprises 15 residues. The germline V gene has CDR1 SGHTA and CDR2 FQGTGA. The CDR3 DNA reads TGTGCCAGCAGCCCTCGACTAGCCCCTTACAATGAGCAGTTCTTC. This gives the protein CASSPRLAPYNEQFF.

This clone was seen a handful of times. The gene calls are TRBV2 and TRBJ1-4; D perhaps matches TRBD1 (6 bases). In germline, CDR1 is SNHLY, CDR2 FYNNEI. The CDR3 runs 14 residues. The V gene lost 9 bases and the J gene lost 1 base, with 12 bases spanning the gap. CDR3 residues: CASGQRGTNEKLFF. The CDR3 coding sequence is TGTGCCAGTGGACAGAGGGGAACTAATGAAAAACTGTTTTTT.

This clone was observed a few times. CDR3 DNA sequence: TGTGCCAGCAGCGTAGAAAATAGGTGGACAGGGGATCTAGGAACCTTC. It is translated as CASSVENRWTGDLGTF. This chain links TRBV9 with TRBJ1-2, with 9 bases identical to TRBD1. The CDR3 contains 16 residues. With V trimmed by 0 bases and J by 14 bases, 17 bases remained unmatched. Germline assignment: CDR1 SGDLS and CDR2 YYNGEE.

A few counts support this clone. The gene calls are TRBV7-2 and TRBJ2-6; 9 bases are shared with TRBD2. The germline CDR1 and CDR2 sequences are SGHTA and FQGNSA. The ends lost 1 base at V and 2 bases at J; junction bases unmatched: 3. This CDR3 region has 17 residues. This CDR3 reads CASSLVRGGAGANVLTF. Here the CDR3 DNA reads TGTGCCAGCAGCTTAGTACGCGGGGGGGCTGGGGCCAACGTCCTGACTTTC.

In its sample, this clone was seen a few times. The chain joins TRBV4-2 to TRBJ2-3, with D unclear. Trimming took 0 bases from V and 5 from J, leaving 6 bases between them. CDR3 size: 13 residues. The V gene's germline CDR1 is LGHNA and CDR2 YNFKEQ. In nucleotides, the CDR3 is TGTGCCAGCAGCCAAGATCCCAAAGATACGCAGTATTTT. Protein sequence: CASSQDPKDTQYF.

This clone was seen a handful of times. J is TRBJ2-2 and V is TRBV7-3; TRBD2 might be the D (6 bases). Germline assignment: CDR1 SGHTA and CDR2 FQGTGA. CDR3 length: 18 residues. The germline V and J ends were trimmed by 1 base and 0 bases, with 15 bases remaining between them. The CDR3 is CASSLMGGAFANTGELFF. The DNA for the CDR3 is TGTGCCAGCAGCTTAATGGGCGGGGCGTTCGCGAACACCGGGGAGCTGTTTTTT.

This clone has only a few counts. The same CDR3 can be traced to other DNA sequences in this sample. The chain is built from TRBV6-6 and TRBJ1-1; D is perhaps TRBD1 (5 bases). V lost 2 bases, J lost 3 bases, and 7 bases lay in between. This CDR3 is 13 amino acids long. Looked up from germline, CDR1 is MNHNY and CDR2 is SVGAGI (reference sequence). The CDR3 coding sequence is TGTGCCAGCAGTTACGGACAAGACACTGAAGCTTTCTTT. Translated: CASSYGQDTEAFF.